This TCR beta chain was identified during a study of human T cells and chemical hapten exposure. About the research overall: Throughout a study of roughly 25 weeks, patients underwent weekly scalp administration of diphenylcyclopropenone doses. Study-wide results and limits: The number of TCRs above 1 in 1000 frequency did not change after DPC sensitization.

Regarding time point: patch test 2, 6 weeks after DPC sensitization. Treatment defined: therapeutic diphenylcyclopropenone sensitization with weekly scalp DPC. This clonotype was recorded many times. The antigen is undetermined. TCRdb reprocessed the RACE reads via MiXCR and lists one record per CDR3 protein. The sample holds tens of thousands of distinct CDR3 sequences; 5% to 8.5% are singletons and the top ten take under 1.5%. The CDR3 runs to 13 residues. CDR1 and CDR2 (germline): MNHEY, SVGAGI. The V gene lost 6 bases and the J gene lost 5 bases, with 13 bases spanning the gap. Sequences were derived from whole blood, sampled in connection with sensitization to the hapten diphenylcyclopropenone (DPC). This sequence was found in a woman in her thirties with alopecia areata. Some clones in this sample may be carry-over from other donors' samples. This sequence joins TRBV6-5 and TRBJ1-1; D gene uncertain. CDR3 in DNA: TGTGCCAGCAGACGCGGCGGAAAAACTGAAGCTTTCTTT. Encoded protein: CASRRGGKTEAFF.